Below, 17 T cell receptor beta chains from the same sample are listed, as sequenced in a study of T cells after yellow fever vaccination. TCRdb recomputed calls from the 5' RACE reads with MiXCR, one row per CDR3 protein. This repertoire shows roughly 170,000 distinct CDR3 sequences, roughly 6.2% found once; its top ten account for less than 3%. Material: CD4+ T cells sorted from PBMCs, obtained on the day of the first yellow fever vaccination. These receptors all stem from a man between 18 and 29 years old who received the YFV17D yellow fever vaccine.

A note on this clonotype: The missing conserved phenylalanine or tryptophan at the end of this CDR3 makes a read error likely. The chain uses TRBV20-1 and TRBJ2-2, with 9 bases fitting TRBD1. This CDR3 comprises 15 residues. Germline lookup yields CDR1 DFQATT and CDR2 SNEGSKA (reference sequence). CDR3 in amino acids: CRALRNRGRPGELFL. CDR3 DNA sequence: TGCCGTGCACTCAGGAACAGGGGGCGACCCGGGGAGCTGTTTCTT.

Many counts were recorded for this clonotype. This rearrangement joins TRBV4-1 to TRBJ1-3; TRBD1 might be the D (5 bases). This CDR3 contains 15 residues. Between the trimmed V and J ends, which lost 0 bases and 2 bases, there was a span of 8 bases. Germline loops: CDR1 MGHRA, CDR2 YSYEKL. The CDR3 is CASSQEGVTGNTIYF. The CDR3 DNA reads TGCGCCAGCAGCCAAGAAGGGGTCACTGGAAACACCATATATTTT.

This clonotype appeared a few times. The CDR3 protein is CAISEWGQGQPQHF. CDR3 bases: TGTGCCATCAGTGAGTGGGGACAGGGTCAGCCCCAGCATTTT. V usage is TRBV10-3 and J usage is TRBJ1-5; 9 nucleotides line up with TRBD1. CDR3 size: 14 residues. Trimming removed 1 base from V and 6 bases from J; junction bases left unmatched: 1. Germline CDR1 ENHRY, CDR2 SYGVKD.

This clonotype showed up just a few times. The chain couples TRBV5-1 to TRBJ2-3, with 7 nucleotides matching TRBD2. CDR1 and CDR2 (germline): SGHRS, YFSETQ. The CDR3 has 15 residues. V trimming: 0 bases; J trimming: 5 bases; junction bases outside the gene matches: 6. The CDR3 bases are TGCGCCAGCAGCTTGGACCCGGGGGGAGTAGATACGCAGTATTTT. Translation: CASSLDPGGVDTQYF.

This clonotype occurred many times. This chain links TRBV5-6 with TRBJ2-1; no clear D gene. From germline, CDR1 is SGHDT and CDR2 YYEEEE. Between the trimmed V and J ends, which lost 0 bases and 4 bases, there was a span of 14 bases. The CDR3 totals 16 residues. The CDR3 spells CASSLAFGSVYNEQFF. The CDR3 nucleotides are TGTGCCAGCAGCTTGGCCTTCGGTTCCGTATACAATGAGCAGTTCTTC.

This clonotype has more than one count but fewer than ten. V usage is TRBV18 and J usage is TRBJ2-6, with TRBD1 identical over 7 bases. CDR3 length: 17 residues. The germline CDR1 and CDR2 sequences are KGHSH and LQKENI. V gave up 6 bases and J gave up 1 base; unmatched junction bases: 9. The CDR3 DNA follows: TGTGCCAGCTCGTCCGGGACAGAATATTCTGGGGCCAACGTCCTGACTTTC. It translates to CASSSGTEYSGANVLTF.

This clonotype was seen many times. The chain joins TRBV7-2 to TRBJ2-3; D is uncertain. The length of the CDR3 is 13 residues. V lost 5 bases and J 4 bases, leaving 10 bases between the germline ends. CDR1 is SGHTA and CDR2 is FQGNSA in the germline V gene. In nucleotides, the CDR3 is TGTGCCAGCAGCAGCCCGCTAGCAGATACGCAGTATTTT. This translates into CASSSPLADTQYF. Variable domain in full (rest from reference TRBV7-2 and TRBJ2-3): GAGVSQSPSNKVTEKGKDVELRCDPISGHTALYWYRQSLGQGLEFLIYFQGNSAPDKSGLPSDRFSAERTGGSVSTLTIQRTQQEDSAVYLCASSSPLADTQYFGPGTRLTVL.

The sample holds many counts of this clonotype. At one end, the junction sequence differs from germline, possibly due to a read error. The V call is TRBV20-1, the J call TRBJ2-2; D remains ambiguous. The CDR3 spans 12 residues. Germline loops: CDR1 DFQATT, CDR2 SNEGSKA (reference sequence). CDR3 DNA sequence: TGCAGTGCTCGAGATAACACCGGGGAGCTGTTTTTT. It translates to CSARDNTGELFF.

This clonotype came up many times. The chain couples TRBV28 to TRBJ2-3, with a possible D match to TRBD1 (5 bases). Germline lookup yields CDR1 MDHEN and CDR2 SYDVKM. V was trimmed by 7 bases and J by 2 bases, leaving 10 bases between them. This CDR3 region has 13 residues. CDR3 sequence (DNA): TGTGCCAGCACCAGGGTCTCCACAGATACGCAGTATTTT. Protein: CASTRVSTDTQYF.

This chain joins TRBV11-1 and TRBJ1-6, with TRBD1 matching over 10 bases. The CDR3 has 14 residues. Trimming cost V 3 bases and J 10 bases; bases outside gene matches: 3. Germline V gene sequence: CDR1 SGHAT, CDR2 FQDESV (reference sequence). CDR3 bases: TGTGCCAGCAGCTTCGGACAGGGGGAATCACCCCTCCACTTT. Its translation: CASSFGQGESPLHF.

This clonotype has only a few counts. This sequence joins TRBV7-8 and TRBJ2-7; no clear D. This CDR3 comprises 12 residues. Germline V gives CDR1 SGHVS, CDR2 FQNEAQ. Trimming pared 4 bases from V and 6 bases from J, leaving 10 bases between. In DNA, the CDR3 is TGTGCCAGCAGCTCACAGTTGGGCGAGCAGTACGTC. Translating it yields CASSSQLGEQYV.

The CDR3 spells CASSRGLGQETQYF. The CDR3 coding sequence is TGTGCCAGCAGTAGAGGGTTGGGCCAAGAGACCCAGTACTTC. The genes are TRBV6-5 and TRBJ2-5; tentative D call: TRBD2 (5 bases). Germline V gives CDR1 MNHEY, CDR2 SVGAGI. V lost 5 bases and J 1 base, leaving 11 bases between the germline ends. The CDR3 covers 14 residues.

This clonotype was counted only a few times. The rearrangement links TRBV10-3 to TRBJ1-6; 7 nucleotides line up with TRBD1. This CDR3 spans 16 amino acids. J gave up 4 bases and V 2 bases, and 5 bases lay outside the gene matches. From germline, CDR1 is ENHRY and CDR2 SYGVKD. The CDR3 loop reads CAISERGPVYNSPLHF. The CDR3 bases are TGTGCCATCAGTGAGAGGGGGCCGGTGTATAATTCACCCCTCCACTTT.

This clonotype was recorded at least ten times. The CDR3 DNA reads as TGCGCCAGCAGCCAAGATTGGGACAGGGGGCGATACGAGCAGTACGTC. Translating gives CASSQDWDRGRYEQYV. The chain uses TRBV4-1 and TRBJ2-7; TRBD1 aligns across 12 bases. The ends lost 0 bases at V and 4 bases at J; junction bases unmatched: 4. Germline CDR1 is MGHRA and CDR2 is YSYEKL. This CDR3 comprises 16 residues.

This clonotype was seen many times. This sequence joins TRBV5-1 and TRBJ2-1, with unresolved D. With 0 bases removed from V and 2 bases from J, the gap between germline ends came to 12 bases. The CDR3 is 16 amino acids. Germline V gives CDR1 SGHRS, CDR2 YFSETQ. In DNA form, the CDR3 reads TGCGCCAGCAGCTTGGTGTACACCCCTACCTACAATGAGCAGTTCTTC. Translation: CASSLVYTPTYNEQFF.

This clonotype came up many times. CDR3 region: CASSLRGGGYGYTF. The CDR3 DNA is TGTGCCAGCAGCCTCCGGGGGGGCGGGTATGGCTACACCTTC. The chain has TRBV9 and TRBJ1-2, with D possibly being TRBD1 (6 bases). The CDR3 sequence is 14 residues long. The V gene's germline CDR1 is SGDLS and CDR2 YYNGEE. V was clipped by 4 bases and J by 5 bases, with 15 bases between them.

A few counts support this clonotype. The chain recombines TRBV28 with TRBJ2-3; D is uncertain. There are 10 residues in the CDR3. V dropped 3 bases and J dropped 9 bases, with 4 bases sitting between them. CDR1 is MDHEN, CDR2 SYDVKM, per germline. The CDR3 DNA follows: TGTGCCAGCAGTTTCAGGACGCAGTATTTT. The encoded protein is CASSFRTQYF.